The rows below give T cell receptor beta chains drawn from one sample of a study of OX40 agonist ivuxolimab in advanced cancers. Libraries were prepared by immunoSEQ multiplex PCR; TCRdb keeps only in-frame clonotypes and omits some of them. The data contain tens of thousands of clones, approximately 84% of them singletons. The sequenced sample was CD4+ or CD8+ T cells sorted from blood, obtained in a trial of the OX40 agonist ivuxolimab. The source is an adult with an advanced solid tumor such as melanoma, head and neck, liver or kidney cancer. The CDR3 runs from the conserved cysteine through the conserved F or W. A D gene is named only where the DNA matches it firmly. Clone sizes are given selectively: once, few, many, or a class where the clone is expanded.

>TRBJ2-7|NA|TRBD2|TRBV13
CASSLKVAGGREQYF
TGTGCCAGCAGCTTAAAGGTAGCGGGAGGACGCGAGCAGTACTTC
>TRBJ2-5|NA|NA|TRBV6-5
CASRTIEGRETQYF
TGTGCCAGCAGGACCATCGAGGGCAGAGAGACCCAGTACTTC
>TRBJ2-3|NA|NA|TRBV27
CASTPSDYTDTQYF
TGTGCCAGCACCCCCAGTGACTACACAGATACGCAGTATTTT
>TRBJ1-4|once|NA|TRBV15
CATSRESGMGEKLFF
TGTGCCACCAGCAGAGAGTCCGGGATGGGGGAAAAACTGTTTTTT
>TRBJ2-7|NA|TRBD2|TRBV5-1
CASSSSTSGGLNPYEQYF
TGCGCCAGCAGCTCCTCGACTAGCGGGGGGTTAAACCCCTACGAGCAGTACTTC
>TRBJ2-7|once|NA|TRBV5-6
CASSAGLPGEQYF
TGTGCCAGCAGCGCGGGACTCCCTGGCGAGCAGTACTTC
>TRBJ1-1|NA|NA|TRBV15
CATSSPGNTEAFF
TGTGCCACCAGCAGTCCGGGGAACACTGAAGCTTTCTTT
>TRBJ1-1|once|NA|TRBV6-5
CASSYSNWVGSTEAFF
TGTGCCAGCAGTTACTCGAACTGGGTAGGGTCCACTGAAGCTTTCTTT
>TRBJ2-2|NA|NA|TRBV5-4
CASSLPPYRELFF
TGTGCCAGCAGCTTGCCCCCGTACCGGGAGCTGTTTTTT
>TRBJ1-3|NA|NA|TRBV7-6
CASSLEGGSGNTIYF
TGTGCCAGCAGCTTAGAAGGGGGCTCTGGAAACACCATATATTTT
>TRBJ2-7|NA|TRBD1|TRBV6-5
CASSTPGQGAHEQYF
TGTGCCAGCAGTACGCCGGGACAGGGGGCTCACGAGCAGTACTTC
>TRBJ1-6|NA|NA|TRBV11-2
CASSTRQNSPLHF
TGTGCCAGCAGCACCCGACAGAATTCACCCCTCCACTTT
>TRBJ2-7|NA|TRBD1|TRBV9
CASSGDRGYEQYF
TGTGCCAGCAGCGGGGACAGGGGTTACGAGCAGTACTTC
>TRBJ2-3|NA|NA|TRBV19
CASSIAGRRDTQYF
TGTGCCAGTAGTATAGCGGGCAGGCGAGATACGCAGTATTTT
>TRBJ2-7|few|TRBD1|TRBV11-3
CASSSRSRDRDSYEQYF
TGTGCCAGCAGCTCCCGCTCCCGGGACAGGGACTCCTACGAGCAGTACTTC
>TRBJ1-5|NA|NA|TRBV2
CASSETYYSNQPQHF
TGTGCCAGCAGTGAAACTTACTATAGCAATCAGCCCCAGCATTTT
>TRBJ2-7|once|NA|TRBV19
CASSMPGPYEQYF
TGTGCCAGTAGTATGCCGGGCCCCTACGAGCAGTACTTC
>TRBJ2-6|NA|NA|TRBV4-3
CASSQGASGANVLTF
TGCGCCAGCAGCCAAGGGGCGTCTGGGGCCAACGTCCTGACTTTC
>TRBJ1-5|once|NA|TRBV7-8
CASSLAQSQPQHF
TGTGCCAGCAGCTTAGCGCAGTCCCAGCCCCAGCATTTT
>TRBJ1-1|NA|NA|TRBV27
CASSLSGGPTEAFF
TGTGCCAGCAGTTTATCGGGTGGCCCCACTGAAGCTTTCTTT
>TRBJ1-1|NA|NA|TRBV9
CASSVYQLGNTEAFF
TGTGCCAGCAGCGTGTATCAATTGGGGAACACTGAAGCTTTCTTT
>TRBJ2-7|NA|NA|TRBV11-3
CASSTVSYEQYF
TGTGCCAGCAGCACCGTATCCTACGAGCAGTACTTC
>TRBJ2-7|NA|TRBD2|TRBV4-1
CASSRTSVHYEQYF
TGCGCCAGCAGCCGGACTAGCGTCCACTACGAGCAGTACTTC
>TRBJ2-5|few|NA|TRBV12-5
CASGPDRETQYF
TGTGCTAGTGGTCCCGATCGGGAGACCCAGTACTTC
>TRBJ2-7|NA|TRBD1|TRBV11-1
CASSLETGPSYEQYF
TGTGCCAGCAGCTTAGAGACAGGGCCGTCCTACGAGCAGTACTTC
>TRBJ2-7|NA|TRBD1|TRBV10-3
CAISKTGSNYEQYF
TGTGCCATCAGTAAGACAGGGTCTAACTACGAGCAGTACTTC
>TRBJ1-2|few|NA|TRBV14
CASSHGTNYGYTF
TGTGCCAGCAGCCACGGGACGAACTATGGCTACACCTTC
>TRBJ2-6|NA|NA|TRBV19
CACGAGGSVVLTF
TGTGCCTGCGGGGCAGGGGGTAGTGTCGTCCTGACTTTC
>TRBJ2-2|NA|NA|TRBV6-5
CASSPVTGELFF
TGTGCCAGCAGCCCCGTAACCGGGGAGCTGTTTTTT
>TRBJ2-7|NA|NA|TRBV7-3
CASSLIGASEQYF
TGTGCCAGCAGCTTGATAGGGGCGTCCGAGCAGTACTTC
>TRBJ2-7|NA|TRBD2|TRBV13
CASSGLAGAYEQYF
TGTGCCAGCAGCGGACTAGCGGGAGCCTACGAGCAGTACTTC
>TRBJ1-2|NA|TRBD1|TRBV11-3
CASRPGGSYGYTF
TGTGCCAGCAGGCCAGGGGGCTCCTATGGCTACACCTTC
>TRBJ2-7|NA|NA|TRBV11-3
CASSLGGSYEQYF
TGTGCCAGCAGCCTAGGGGGTTCCTACGAGCAGTACTTC
>TRBJ2-1|NA|NA|TRBV6-5
CASSPAGPIRNEQFF
TGTGCCAGCAGCCCTGCGGGACCCATTCGGAATGAGCAGTTCTTC
>TRBJ2-3|NA|TRBD2|TRBV7-8
CASSLEGGGPGDTQYF
TGTGCCAGCAGCTTAGAGGGCGGGGGACCGGGGGATACGCAGTATTTT
>TRBJ1-1|NA|NA|TRBV25-1
CASSRTEYSTEAFF
TGTGCCAGCAGTCGGACAGAGTACAGCACTGAAGCTTTCTTT
>TRBJ2-1|NA|NA|TRBV11-2
CASSLESTGLKFF
TGTGCCAGCAGCTTAGAGTCGACAGGATTGAAGTTCTTC
>TRBJ2-1|NA|NA|TRBV6-5
CASSYARSLYNEQFF
TGTGCCAGCAGTTATGCTCGGAGTCTTTACAATGAGCAGTTCTTC
>TRBJ2-7|once|NA|TRBV29-1
CSVEVGPLDEQYF
TGCAGCGTTGAGGTAGGGCCCCTTGACGAGCAGTACTTC
>TRBJ2-7|few|TRBD2|TRBV30
CAWSDGGGSYEQYF
TGTGCCTGGAGTGACGGCGGGGGTTCCTACGAGCAGTACTTC
>TRBJ2-2|NA|NA|TRBV30
CAWNIGPTNTGELFF
TGTGCCTGGAATATCGGACCGACGAACACCGGGGAGCTGTTTTTT